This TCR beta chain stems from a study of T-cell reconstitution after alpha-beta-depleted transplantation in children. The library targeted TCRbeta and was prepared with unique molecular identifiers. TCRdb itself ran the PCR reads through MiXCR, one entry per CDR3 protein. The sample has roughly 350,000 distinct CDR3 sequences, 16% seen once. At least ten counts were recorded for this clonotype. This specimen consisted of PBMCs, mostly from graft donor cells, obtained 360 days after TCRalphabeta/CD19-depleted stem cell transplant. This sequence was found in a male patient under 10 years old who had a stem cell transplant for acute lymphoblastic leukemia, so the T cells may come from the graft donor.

As DNA, the CDR3 is TGCGCCAGCAGTAGCGGGAGGACCAATGAGCAGTTCTTC. Translation: CASSSGRTNEQFF. J is TRBJ2-1 and V is TRBV4-3; TRBD2 matches 10 bases. The V and J ends lost 6 bases and 6 bases, in that order; junction bases with no gene match: 2. Germline CDR1 LGHNA, CDR2 YSLEER. CDR3 length: 13 residues.